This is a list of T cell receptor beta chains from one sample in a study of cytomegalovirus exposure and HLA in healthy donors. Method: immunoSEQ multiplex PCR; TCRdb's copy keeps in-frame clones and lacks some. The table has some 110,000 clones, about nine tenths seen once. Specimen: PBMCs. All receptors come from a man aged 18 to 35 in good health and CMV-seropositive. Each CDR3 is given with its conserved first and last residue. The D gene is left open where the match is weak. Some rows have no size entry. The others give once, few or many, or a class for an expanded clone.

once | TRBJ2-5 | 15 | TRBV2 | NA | TGTGCCAGCAAAAAAACACCCCAGTACCAAGAGACCCAGTACTTC | CASKKTPQYQETQYF
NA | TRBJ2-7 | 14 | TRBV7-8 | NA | TGTGCCAGCAGCCATTGGGACAACTCCTACGAGCAGTACTTC | CASSHWDNSYEQYF
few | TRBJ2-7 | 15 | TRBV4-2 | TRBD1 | TGTGCCAGCAGCCACGCGGGACAGGAGTCCTACGAGCAGTACTTC | CASSHAGQESYEQYF
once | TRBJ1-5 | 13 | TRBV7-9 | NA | TGTGCCAGCAGCTTAGATCCAGGTCAGCCCCAGCATTTT | CASSLDPGQPQHF
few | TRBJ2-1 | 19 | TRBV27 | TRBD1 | TGTGCCAGCAGTTTATGGTCGGACAGGGGTTCCGTGAATTACAATGAGCAGTTCTTC | CASSLWSDRGSVNYNEQFF
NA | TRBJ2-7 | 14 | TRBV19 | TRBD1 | TGTGCCAGTAGTTTACAGGGGACGCCCTACGAGCAGTACTTC | CASSLQGTPYEQYF
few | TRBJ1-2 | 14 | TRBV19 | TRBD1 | TGTGCCAGTACCCTTAACAGGGGTAACTATGGCTACACCTTC | CASTLNRGNYGYTF
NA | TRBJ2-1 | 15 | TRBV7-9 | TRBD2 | TGTGCCAGCAGCTTAGCTAGCGGGGGGATCAATGAGCAGTTCTTC | CASSLASGGINEQFF
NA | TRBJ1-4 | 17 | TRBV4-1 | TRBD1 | TGCGCCAGCAGGGTCCCGGGACAGACACATTCTAATGAAAAACTGTTTTTT | CASRVPGQTHSNEKLFF
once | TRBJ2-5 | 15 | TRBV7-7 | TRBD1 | TGTGCCAGCAGCCTTTCACATGGACAGGAGGAGACCCAGTACTTC | CASSLSHGQEETQYF
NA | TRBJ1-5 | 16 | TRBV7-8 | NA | TGTGCCAGCAGCTTAGCGCCCGGGACAACTGATCAGCCCCAGCATTTT | CASSLAPGTTDQPQHF
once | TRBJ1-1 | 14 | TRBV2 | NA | TGTGCCAGCAGAACAGGGCAGCCGAACACTGAAGCTTTCTTT | CASRTGQPNTEAFF
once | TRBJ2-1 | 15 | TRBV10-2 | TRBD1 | TGCGCCAGCAGTTCCGGGACAGGGGGCTGGAATGAGCAGTTCTTC | CASSSGTGGWNEQFF
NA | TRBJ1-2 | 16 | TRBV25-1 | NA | TGTGCCAGCAGTCAAACCCGACAGGCGGGTAACTATGGCTACACCTTC | CASSQTRQAGNYGYTF
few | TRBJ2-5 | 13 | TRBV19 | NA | TGTGCCAGTAGTGGAGCACTATACGAGACCCAGTACTTC | CASSGALYETQYF
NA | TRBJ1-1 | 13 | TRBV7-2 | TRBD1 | TGTGCCAGCAGCCCGGACAGGGCGACTGAAGCTTTCTTT | CASSPDRATEAFF
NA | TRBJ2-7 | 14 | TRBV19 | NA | TGTGCCAGTAGCGAGGGGGGGGGCACCTACGAGCAGTACTTC | CASSEGGGTYEQYF
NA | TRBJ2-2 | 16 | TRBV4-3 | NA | TGCGCCAGCAGCCAGGGAACCCAGGGGTTCTCCGGGGAGCTGTTTTTT | CASSQGTQGFSGELFF
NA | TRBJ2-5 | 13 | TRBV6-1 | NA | TGTGCCAGCAGTGGAGGCACCCAAGAGACCCAGTACTTC | CASSGGTQETQYF
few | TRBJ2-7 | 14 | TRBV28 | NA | TGTGCCAGCAGTCCGGGTTGGACATCTGGTGAGCAGTACTTC | CASSPGWTSGEQYF
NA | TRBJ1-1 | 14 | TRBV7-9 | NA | TGTGCCAGCAGCTTAGAATTTTCTAACACTGAAGCTTTCTTT | CASSLEFSNTEAFF
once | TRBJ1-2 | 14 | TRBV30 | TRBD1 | TGTGCCTGGAGGAGGACAGGGGGGAACTATGGCTACACCTTC | CAWRRTGGNYGYTF
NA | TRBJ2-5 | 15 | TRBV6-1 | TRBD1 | TGTGCCAGCAGTGAATGGGACAGGGCGGCGGAGACCCAGTACTTC | CASSEWDRAAETQYF
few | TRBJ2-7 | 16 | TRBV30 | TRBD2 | TGTGCCTGGAGCACCCAGAGGCTGCGGGGGGGCGGCGAGCAGTACTTC | CAWSTQRLRGGGEQYF
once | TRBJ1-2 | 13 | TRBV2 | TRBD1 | TGTGCCAGCAGACCCGACAGGGACGGTGGCTACACCTTC | CASRPDRDGGYTF
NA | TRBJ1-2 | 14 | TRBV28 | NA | TGTGCCAGCAGTTTATCTCCGGCTAACTATGGCTACACCTTC | CASSLSPANYGYTF
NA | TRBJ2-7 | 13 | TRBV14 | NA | TGTGCCAGCAGTTACAGGCTCTCCTACGAGCAGTACTTC | CASSYRLSYEQYF
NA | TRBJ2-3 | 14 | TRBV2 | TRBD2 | TGTGCCAGCAGCCTCGGGGGGGATAACGATACGCAGTATTTT | CASSLGGDNDTQYF